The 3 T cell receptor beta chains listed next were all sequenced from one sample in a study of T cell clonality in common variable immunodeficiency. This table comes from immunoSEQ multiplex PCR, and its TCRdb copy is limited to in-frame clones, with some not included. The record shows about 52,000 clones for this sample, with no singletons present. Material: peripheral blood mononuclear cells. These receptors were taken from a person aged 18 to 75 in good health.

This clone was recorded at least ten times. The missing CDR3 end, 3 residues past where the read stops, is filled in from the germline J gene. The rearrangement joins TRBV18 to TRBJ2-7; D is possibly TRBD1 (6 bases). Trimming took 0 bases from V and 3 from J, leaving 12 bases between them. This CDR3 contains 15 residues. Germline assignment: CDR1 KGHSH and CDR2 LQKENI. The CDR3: CASSPPTGQHYEQYF. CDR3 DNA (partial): TGTGCCAGCTCACCACCTACGGGACAACACTACGAG.

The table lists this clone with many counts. CDR3 amino acids: CASRSDRRETQYF. CDR3 DNA, as far as it was read: TGTGCCAGCAGATCCGACAGGCGGGAGACC. The chain couples TRBV5-5 to TRBJ2-5; TRBD1 might be the D (6 bases). The CDR3 extends 3 residues past the end of the read, so its final part is completed from the germline J gene. CDR1 is SGHKS, CDR2 YYEKEE, per germline (reference sequence). The germline V and J ends were trimmed by 5 bases and 5 bases, with 13 bases remaining between them. The CDR3 spans 13 residues.

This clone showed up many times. The CDR3 DNA, read in part, is TGTGCCAGCAGTGAACGCTCTCTGCGGGGTTCCAAAAACATT. It yields the protein CASSERSLRGSKNI. The CDR3 in its entirety is CASSERSLRGSKNIQYF. This chain joins TRBV6-1 and TRBJ2-4, with a weak D call TRBD2 (6 bases). The CDR3 goes on 3 residues after the read ends, and that part is filled in from the germline J gene. The CDR3 sequence is 17 residues long. V was pared by 2 bases and J by 2 bases, with 16 bases between. Germline V lookup: CDR1 MNHNS, CDR2 SASEGT.